The 26 T cell receptor beta chains reported below all come from one sample, sequenced in a study of cytomegalovirus exposure and HLA in healthy donors. The PCR employed 60 Vbeta primers together with 13 Jbeta primers. Profiling relied on immunoSEQ multiplex PCR, and the TCRdb table lists in-frame clones only, not all of them. The data contain some 150,000 clones, 50% to 75% of them seen just once; the ten biggest clones take up 7% to 8.5%. Sequencing was carried out using PBMCs. These receptors all come from a woman aged 55-70 years in good health and CMV-seropositive.

The chain recombines TRBV5-1 with TRBJ2-7; the match to TRBD2 covers 8 bases. The CDR3 extends over 13 amino acids. Germline V gene lookup returns CDR1 SGHRS and CDR2 YFSETQ. V shed 4 bases and J 4 bases; nucleotides not matched to a gene: 4. CDR3 nucleotide sequence: TGCGCCAGCAGCGAGCGGGAGTGGTACGAGCAGTACTTC. Protein product: CASSEREWYEQYF.

The chain employs TRBV20-1 and TRBJ1-1, with no clear D. Germline assignment: CDR1 DFQATT and CDR2 SNEGSKA (reference sequence). There are 11 residues in the CDR3. V was trimmed by 3 bases and J by 8 bases, leaving 10 bases between them. The CDR3 here is CSASVFPEAFF. In DNA form, the CDR3 reads TGCAGTGCTAGTGTGTTCCCGGAAGCTTTCTTT.

The V call is TRBV5-6, the J call TRBJ2-3; 11 positions agree with TRBD2. Germline assignment: CDR1 SGHDT and CDR2 YYEEEE. V was pared by 2 bases and J by 3 bases, with 2 bases of the junction left unmatched. The CDR3 extends over 15 amino acids. The CDR3 coding sequence is TGTGCCAGCAGCTTTCTAGCGGGAGGAACAGATACGCAGTATTTT. This codes for CASSFLAGGTDTQYF.

The chain is built from TRBV11-1 and TRBJ2-7; D possibly corresponds to TRBD1 (6 bases). Trimming removed 5 bases at V and 6 bases at J, with 17 bases between. The CDR3 has 14 amino acids. CDR1 is SGHAT, CDR2 FQDESV, per germline (reference sequence). CDR3 coding DNA: TGTGCCAGCAGCCGAGACAGGAGGATCGGCGAGCAGTACTTC. Translation: CASSRDRRIGEQYF.

V and J are TRBV5-1 and TRBJ2-7; 7 bases match TRBD1. CDR3 size: 14 residues. Germline assignment: CDR1 SGHRS and CDR2 YFSETQ. Losses at the gene ends were 3 bases for V and 1 base for J; bases not matched to a gene: 4. The CDR3 DNA reads TGCGCCAGCAGCTCCACGACAGGGTCCTACGAGCAGTACTTC. Its protein is CASSSTTGSYEQYF.

The CDR3 coding sequence is TGTGCCAGCAGCTTGAGAGGGTCCCAAGAGACCCAGTACTTC. It translates to CASSLRGSQETQYF. The rearrangement links TRBV7-9 to TRBJ2-5, with a tentative D call TRBD2 (5 bases). The CDR3 totals 14 residues. Germline lookup yields CDR1 SEHNR and CDR2 FQNEAQ (reference sequence). V was trimmed by 3 bases and J by 1 base, leaving 9 bases between them.

The V gene is TRBV27, the J gene TRBJ2-7; 7 nucleotides align to TRBD2. CDR1 is MNHEY, CDR2 SMNVEV, per germline (reference sequence). Trimming cost V 5 bases and J 2 bases; bases outside gene matches: 15. The CDR3 is 17 residues long. CDR3 protein: CASSRTSEGRWAYEQYF. CDR3 coding DNA: TGTGCCAGCAGTAGAACTAGCGAGGGGAGGTGGGCCTACGAGCAGTACTTC.

The rearrangement joins TRBV27 to TRBJ2-5; D is possibly TRBD1 (6 bases). V lost 0 bases, J lost 5 bases, and 13 bases lay in between. Germline lookup yields CDR1 MNHEY and CDR2 SMNVEV (reference sequence). The CDR3 is 15 residues long. Written as DNA, the CDR3 is TGTGCCAGCAGTTTATCCCTACAGGGTACCGAGACCCAGTACTTC. Translated: CASSLSLQGTETQYF.

The chain joins TRBV11-2 to TRBJ1-2; D may be TRBD1 (6 bases). Germline loops: CDR1 SGHAT, CDR2 FQNNGV. This CDR3 is 14 amino acids long. Trimming shortened V by 1 base and J by 8 bases, and 14 bases separated the two germline ends. The CDR3 nucleotides read TGTGCCAGCAGCTTAGGGGCAGGGGATGGAGGCTACACCTTC. Protein product: CASSLGAGDGGYTF.

This clone has only a few counts. Written as DNA, the CDR3 is TGCGCCAGCAGCCAAGATGAGAGGGGGAGTAATGAAAAACTGTTTTTT. Its translation: CASSQDERGSNEKLFF. V and J are TRBV4-3 and TRBJ1-4, with TRBD1 as a possible D gene (6 bases). CDR1 is LGHNA and CDR2 is YSLEER in the germline V gene. The CDR3 extends over 16 amino acids. V was clipped by 0 bases and J by 4 bases, with 12 bases between them.

The V call is TRBV4-1, the J call TRBJ2-3; 12 nucleotides agree with TRBD2. Germline V gene sequence: CDR1 MGHRA, CDR2 YSYEKL. V shed 2 bases and J 4 bases; nucleotides not matched to a gene: 13. This CDR3 region has 19 residues. The CDR3: CASSQSGLAGQHFPDTQYF. The CDR3 region has the DNA TGCGCCAGCAGCCAATCCGGACTAGCGGGGCAACATTTTCCAGATACGCAGTATTTT.

This clone appeared a few times. V is TRBV2 and J is TRBJ1-4; no clear D. CDR1 and CDR2 from the germline V gene are SNHLY and FYNNEI. Trimming took 3 bases from V and 11 from J, leaving 16 bases between them. The CDR3 length is 14 residues. CDR3 DNA: TGTGCCAGCAGTGATTTGTCGTCATCGGGGAAACTGTTTTTT. Its translation: CASSDLSSSGKLFF.

The CDR3 DNA reads TGTGCCAGCAGTTTATTGAGGGACACCGGGGAGCTGTTTTTT. Protein sequence: CASSLLRDTGELFF. The V and J genes are TRBV28 and TRBJ2-2; maybe TRBD2 (5 bases). V lost 1 base and J lost 3, with 6 bases in between. This CDR3 has 14 amino acids. Germline values: CDR1 MDHEN, CDR2 SYDVKM.

This chain uses TRBV7-2 with TRBJ2-1; 13 bases match TRBD2. Germline trimming cut 4 bases from V and 0 bases from J; bases unmatched to any gene: 0. Germline-derived CDR1 and CDR2 are SGHTA and FQGNSA. There are 16 residues in the CDR3. CDR3 nucleotides: TGTGCCAGCAGCTGGACTAGCGGGAGCTCCTACAATGAGCAGTTCTTC. It specifies CASSWTSGSSYNEQFF.

The chain recombines TRBV28 with TRBJ2-7, with 9 nucleotides matching TRBD1. CDR1 and CDR2 (germline): MDHEN, SYDVKM. This CDR3 contains 15 residues. Trimming at V came to 5 bases and at J to 7 bases, leaving 12 bases not matched to a gene. The CDR3 DNA is TGTGCCAGCAGTCCCCGGGACAGGGTATTTGGGGAGCAGTACTTC. Translating gives CASSPRDRVFGEQYF.

The J gene is TRBJ1-2, the V gene TRBV19; TRBD1 might be the D (6 bases). This CDR3 comprises 14 residues. V was cut by 5 bases and J by 8 bases, with 18 bases left in between. Germline assignment: CDR1 LNHDA and CDR2 SQIVND (reference sequence). CDR3 nucleotide sequence: TGTGCCAGTAGTCTCGCCGGGACACTCGGAGGCTACACCTTC. Protein sequence: CASSLAGTLGGYTF.

This clone was detected only a few times. The chain carries TRBV11-3 and TRBJ1-1; no clear D. The germline V gene encodes CDR1 SGHNT and CDR2 YENEEA. The CDR3 has 13 residues. Deletions cut 1 base from V and 0 bases from J, with 3 bases between. The CDR3 coding sequence is TGTGCCAGCAGCTTAGCTATGAACACTGAAGCTTTCTTT. Encoded protein: CASSLAMNTEAFF.

This chain links TRBV4-1 with TRBJ1-2, with 8 bases that match TRBD1. CDR1 is MGHRA, CDR2 YSYEKL, per germline. The CDR3 sequence is 16 residues long. J lost 1 base, V lost 1 base, and 5 bases had no gene match. CDR3 nucleotides: TGCGCCAGCAGCCAAGGTCCAGGGGGCCATAACTATGGCTACACCTTC. Its translation: CASSQGPGGHNYGYTF.

This clone was observed a handful of times. V gene TRBV7-6 combines with J gene TRBJ1-1, with D unclear. Germline assignment: CDR1 SGHVS and CDR2 FNYEAQ. The CDR3 sequence is 16 residues long. With 1 base removed from V and 3 bases from J, the gap between germline ends came to 15 bases. CDR3 bases: TGTGCCAGCAGCTTAGTAACACCCGGTCGGGACACTGAAGCTTTCTTT. Translation: CASSLVTPGRDTEAFF. The full variable domain, completed using reference TRBV7-6 and TRBJ1-1, is GAGVSQSPRYKVTKRGQDVALRCDPISGHVSLYWYRQALGQGPEFLTYFNYEAQQDKSGLPNDRFSAERPEGSISTLTIQRTEQRDSAMYRCASSLVTPGRDTEAFFGQGTRLTVV.

V gene TRBV4-3 combines with J gene TRBJ1-1; TRBD1 might be the D (5 bases). Germline loops: CDR1 LGHNA, CDR2 YSLEER. There are 15 residues in the CDR3. Trimming took off 4 bases at V and 2 bases at J, with 14 bases between the two ends. CDR3 sequence: CASSPTPTGNTEAFF. CDR3 DNA: TGCGCCAGCAGCCCAACCCCCACAGGCAACACTGAAGCTTTCTTT.

The V and J genes are TRBV7-2 and TRBJ2-1; 11 positions match TRBD1. The germline V gene has CDR1 SGHTA and CDR2 FQGNSA. V trimming: 1 base; J trimming: 3 bases; junction bases outside the gene matches: 2. The CDR3 loop spans 16 amino acids. CDR3 nucleotide sequence: TGTGCCAGCAGCTTAGAGGGGACAGGGGGCTACAATGAGCAGTTCTTC. Translation: CASSLEGTGGYNEQFF.

This clone has only a few counts. The chain employs TRBV28 and TRBJ1-2; 7 bases map to TRBD1. Germline lookup yields CDR1 MDHEN and CDR2 SYDVKM. The J segment lost 4 bases and the V segment lost 6 bases, leaving 5 bases of the junction unmatched. The CDR3 totals 13 residues. The chain's CDR3 is CASSYGTVYGYTF. The CDR3 DNA follows: TGTGCCAGCAGCTATGGGACAGTCTATGGCTACACCTTC.

This clone was picked up a small number of times. This rearrangement joins TRBV5-4 to TRBJ1-1, with D hard to call. Germline CDR1 reads SGHNT; CDR2 reads YYREEE (reference sequence). The CDR3 is 13 amino acids. V lost 0 bases and J 5 bases, leaving 8 bases between the germline ends. CDR3 loop: CASSLVEGTEAFF. CDR3 DNA: TGTGCCAGCAGCTTGGTTGAGGGTACTGAAGCTTTCTTT.

This sequence joins TRBV5-6 and TRBJ2-1; no clear D gene. Germline CDR1 reads SGHDT; CDR2 reads YYEEEE. Trimming stripped 4 bases from V and 6 bases from J, with 8 bases between. The CDR3 has 12 amino acids. CDR3 nucleotide sequence: TGTGCCAGCAGCCTTGTACTCAATGAGCAGTTCTTC. Amino acid sequence: CASSLVLNEQFF.

This rearrangement joins TRBV5-1 to TRBJ2-2; 11 bases match TRBD2. The CDR3 sequence is 16 residues long. From germline, CDR1 is SGHRS and CDR2 YFSETQ. Unmatched junction bases numbered 6, after V lost 2 bases and J lost 6 bases. The CDR3 coding sequence is TGCGCCAGCAGCTTTATAGCGGGAGGGCCCCCCGGGGAGCTGTTTTTT. This encodes CASSFIAGGPPGELFF.

This chain uses TRBV7-2 with TRBJ2-1; 8 nucleotides agree with TRBD2. V was pared by 1 base and J by 2 bases, with 4 bases of the junction left unmatched. The CDR3 loop spans 16 amino acids. Germline V CDR1 and CDR2: SGHTA, FQGNSA. The CDR3 nucleotides are TGTGCCAGCAGCTTAGAGTTGACTAGCGCCTACAATGAGCAGTTCTTC. This sequence encodes CASSLELTSAYNEQFF.